This entry is about one TCR beta chain. The antigen this receptor binds is unknown. No base quality information exists; no much larger clone differs at one position. These data belong to a study of cytomegalovirus exposure and HLA in healthy donors (dated by TCRdb to the late 2010s). Broadly, across the study: An earlier analysis of roughly 570 of the donors reported 250 to 300 Gb of sequence data and around 100 million unique TCR beta sequences obtained from 180 million or so T cells. Class I and class II HLA loci were covered by the typing at four-digit resolution. Using immunosequencing, the study profiled T cell repertoires from around 680 subjects and related those repertoires to cytomegalovirus serostatus. Four or five DR-DQ haplotypes were handled as single units for association and clustering because linkage in the cohort was strong. Approximately 330 gigabases of sequencing data and approximately 91 million unique TCR sequences made up an early release that covered under 750 HLA-typed donors. The study aimed to test whether cataloging public T cell receptors could reveal signatures of past pathogen exposure. A separate validation cohort of approximately 130 different subjects was used in addition to the approximately 640-subject first cohort. All discovery cohort repertoires had been generated using a single sequencing platform. Genome-wide SNP genotypes for about 60% of the roughly 670 donors were used in a later genetic analysis, which treated that subset as a discovery cohort. In an earlier analysis of roughly 580 of the donors, high-throughput TCR beta sequencing was used to judge whether each TCR beta V gene segment behaved as functional or pseudogenic. Of the roughly 400 genotyped donors, 81% were placed in the genetic ancestry cluster associated with self-reported Caucasian donors. Across some 400 genotyped donors of the cohort, an average of approximately 220,000 unique TCR beta nucleotide sequences per donor were sequenced, and 15% to 20% of those sequences were non-productive. The number of donors typed differed by locus, with roughly 629-640 for A, B, C, DRB1 and DQB1, 522 for DQA1, under 610 for DPA1, and 472 for DPB1. Donor age, sex, ethnicity and CMV serostatus were compiled alongside the repertoire data. Rather than using new phenotypic data, the later analysis identified candidate immune exposures from TCR beta sequences and from how often those sequences occurred across donors. A later analysis re-analyzed previously published TCR beta repertoires from 666 donors and added high-resolution HLA genotyping to study TCR occurrence patterns. To predict cytomegalovirus infection status, the study combined high-throughput TCR immunosequencing, statistical association of individual TCRs with disease status, and machine learning.

The cohort was made up of 500 to 850 healthy bone marrow donors. Cohort members were all nominally healthy when sampled, although unrecorded immune exposures were likely present. The donor was CMV seronegative and was included in the group of several hundred seronegative cohort members. A peripheral blood sample was collected from each donor, and TCR beta sequencing was performed on peripheral blood mononuclear cells. The Qiagen DNeasy Blood Extraction Kit was used to extract genomic DNA from the blood cell samples. Summary of the overall study and its limitations: Because HLA typing was unavailable for some donors at each locus, only the typed subset was used in association tests. A further reported finding was that TCR beta sequences accurately predicted the HLA-A and HLA-B alleles for most subjects in the first cohort. Correlated functional status among segregating V segments might be attributable to linkage disequilibrium, but an unknown experimental factor could not be ruled out. At a false discovery rate of 0.05, a later analysis linked 15,000 to 20,000 TCR beta sequences to specific HLA alleles. In a later genetic analysis, fewer N-insertions in productive TCRs were reported among donors in an Asian-associated ancestry cluster than the 666-donor mean. A later genetic analysis associated a missense DCLRE1C variant with V-gene and J-gene trimming of TCR beta chains, and an independent cohort replicated the association. The classifier was reported to diagnose cytomegalovirus status with high specificity and sensitivity in both the original cohort and the validation cohort. The cohort was sequenced for TCR beta chains only, and without alpha or paired-chain data the features that could be detected were limited. Broadly in line with IMGT annotations, most TCR beta V segments showed up in productive rearrangements about 87% or about 30% of the time in an earlier analysis of roughly 590 of the donors. Because counts were too low, some 16 rarely observed V segments, including chromosome 9 orphons, were excluded from the earlier analysis of several hundred of the donors. A later analysis reported that several top co-occurrence clusters appeared linked to parvovirus B19, influenza, CMV and Epstein-Barr virus. Across donors, most TCR sequences were observed very rarely, whereas some public TCRs were present in many individuals. Roughly uniform sequencing depth across donors was assumed in presence/absence analyses, although this assumption may not hold. A later analysis found that HLA-associated TCR beta chains were more clonally expanded and had lower generation probabilities than equally common non-associated chains. A cluster of highly shared sequence variants was judged likely to represent a technical artifact of the sequencing pipeline. Strong co-occurrence of HLA alleles, especially DR and DQ, made assigning TCR associations to individual alleles difficult. According to a later analysis, most CMV-associated TCR beta chains appeared to be HLA-restricted, and the HLA associations seemed to be driven largely by CMV exposure. The study gave a list of some 150 TCR beta chains associated with cytomegalovirus. Because the 87-base-pair reads could not distinguish some IMGT-functional V segments, including TRBV6-2 and TRBV6-3, those segments were excluded. A later analysis found that TCR association rates varied across HLA loci, with DRB1 alleles showing the most associated TCRs and HLA-C alleles the fewest. A few of the identified cytomegalovirus-associated TCR beta chains were confirmed in vitro to be specific for cytomegalovirus antigens. Immune exposure information for the cohort was limited to CMV serostatus. According to the authors, the approach could potentially be generalized to other disease states and immunological phenotypes.

Libraries were built with the immunoSEQ multiplex PCR assay. A mixture of 60 forward primers for TCR Vbeta segments and 13 reverse primers for TCR Jbeta segments was used in the multiplex PCR. The CDR3 region of rearranged TCR beta genes was amplified from genomic DNA with a multiplex PCR assay. The Illumina HiSeq System was used to sequence the amplified TCR beta libraries as 87-base-pair reads. The authors' analysis ran thus. In a later analysis, about 80 million unique TCR beta chains were counted across the 650 to 750 repertoires, and around 10 million of these chains were shared by at least two donors. A nearest-neighbor algorithm error-corrected the raw reads and collapsed the reads into unique sequences, merging closely related sequences to remove PCR and sequencing errors. CDR3 sequences were aligned to IMGT reference sequences to assign V, D and J gene segments. Each retained sequence needed at least a six-nucleotide match to both a V gene segment and a J gene segment. A rearrangement was called productive if the CDR3 had no stop codons and remained in frame with V and J, and every other rearrangement was called non-productive. Following IMGT convention, CDR3 was defined as the stretch from the second conserved V-encoded cysteine to the conserved J-encoded phenylalanine. Sequences without an unambiguous match to a single V gene segment were excluded from the earlier analysis of over 500 of the donors. In an earlier analysis of 587 of the donors, V segments were called functional above 56.7% productive rearrangements and were called segregating when the between-donor standard deviation exceeded 5%. A statistical classification framework was developed to diagnose cytomegalovirus status using the catalog of TCR beta chain sequences. A later analysis assigned V and J genes by comparing TCR nucleotide sequences with IMGT/GENE-DB human TR gene sequences. A later analysis assigned CDR3 sequences and most-parsimonious VDJ recombination scenarios with the TCRdist pipeline. A later analysis defined each TCR beta chain by its CDR3 amino acid sequence plus V-gene family, and excluded reads lacking a unique V-gene family. In a later analysis, 450 to 600 highly shared, low-generation-probability nucleotide sequences were removed to address suspected cross-contamination and a sequencing artifact. In a later analysis, a clonal expansion index was calculated for each public chain from normalized within-repertoire ranks of inferred template counts. In a later analysis, generation probabilities were computed with a VDJ recombination model fitted to out-of-frame rearrangements, and the resulting probabilities were checked against IGoR. Hypergeometric tests were used in a later analysis to score TCR-TCR, TCR-HLA and TCR-CMV co-occurrence, with a repertoire-size bias correction applied to the TCR pairs. To estimate false discovery rates, a later analysis permuted the HLA or CMV assignments 20 times. In a later analysis, co-occurring TCRs were grouped with DBSCAN, and TCRdist sequence similarity was added when clustering was performed within HLA-allele-positive subsets. Repertoires with fewer than 30,000 or more than 120,000 public chains, plus five repertoires with anomalous nucleotide sharing, were excluded from co-occurrence clustering. This is the immuneACCESS table as TCRdb keeps it, with only in-frame sequences that have V and J called. A part of the clones is gone; compared with another copy, unresolved V genes explain less than half, and the rest is unexplained. D and trimming were read from the DNA, whereas the V and J calls and clone size are those reported in that table. The sample table shows approximately 130,000 clones, and 82% are seen once. The ten largest clones represent 0.95% to 1.5% of the sample.

The CDR3 goes from the cysteine to the phenylalanine over 15 residues. The DNA shown is the 45-base CDR3, in frame from base 1. Sequences SGHTA (CDR1) and FQGNSA (CDR2) are obtained from the germline V gene. Here V drops 6 bases and J drops 4 bases, and the junction holds 8 bases not matched to any gene. This receptor was taken from a boy younger than 18 in good health and CMV-seronegative. The chain is encoded by TRBV7-2 joined to TRBJ1-3, with TRBD1 identical over 8 junction bases. The sequencing input was PBMCs. In nucleotides, the sequence is TGTGCCAGCAGGACGGACAGGGAATGGGGAAACACCATATATTTT. Its translation is CASRTDREWGNTIYF.